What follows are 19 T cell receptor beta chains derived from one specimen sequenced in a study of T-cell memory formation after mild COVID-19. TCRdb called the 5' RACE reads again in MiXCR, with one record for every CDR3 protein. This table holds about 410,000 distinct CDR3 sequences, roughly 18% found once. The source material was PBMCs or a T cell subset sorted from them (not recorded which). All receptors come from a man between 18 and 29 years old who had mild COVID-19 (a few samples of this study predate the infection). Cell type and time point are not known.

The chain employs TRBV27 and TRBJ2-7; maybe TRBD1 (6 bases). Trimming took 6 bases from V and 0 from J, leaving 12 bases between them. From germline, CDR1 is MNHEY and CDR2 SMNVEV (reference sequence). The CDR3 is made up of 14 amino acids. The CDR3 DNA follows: TGTGCCAGCAGGTGGCAGGGGAGCTCCTACGAGCAGTACTTC. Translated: CASRWQGSSYEQYF.

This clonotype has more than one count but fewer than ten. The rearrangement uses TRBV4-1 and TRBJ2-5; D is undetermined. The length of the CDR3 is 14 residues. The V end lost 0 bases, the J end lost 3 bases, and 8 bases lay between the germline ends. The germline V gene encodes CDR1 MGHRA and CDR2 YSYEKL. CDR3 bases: TGCGCCAGCAGCCAAGATACGGCGGAAGAGACCCAGTACTTC. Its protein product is CASSQDTAEETQYF.

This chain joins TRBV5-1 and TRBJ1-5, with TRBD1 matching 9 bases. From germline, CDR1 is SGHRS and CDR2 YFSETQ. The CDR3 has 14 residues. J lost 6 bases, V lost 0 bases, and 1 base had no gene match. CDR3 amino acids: CASSLGTGVQPQHF. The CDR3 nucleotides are TGCGCCAGCAGCTTGGGGACAGGGGTTCAGCCCCAGCATTTT.

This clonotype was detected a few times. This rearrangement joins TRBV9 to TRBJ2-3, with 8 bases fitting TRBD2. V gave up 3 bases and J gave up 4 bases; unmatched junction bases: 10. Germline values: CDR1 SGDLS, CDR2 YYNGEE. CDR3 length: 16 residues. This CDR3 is CASSATHGLAADTQYF. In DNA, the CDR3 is TGTGCCAGCAGCGCAACCCATGGACTAGCAGCAGATACGCAGTATTTT.

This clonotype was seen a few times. CDR3 coding DNA: TGTGCCAGCAGCCTGGGACTAGCGGGGGGGCTGAATGAGCAGTTCTTC. It translates to CASSLGLAGGLNEQFF. This chain links TRBV7-2 with TRBJ2-1; 16 bases fit TRBD2. Germline CDR1 is SGHTA and CDR2 is FQGNSA. The V gene end was trimmed by 5 bases and the J gene end by 7 bases; junction bases not matched to a gene: 5. The CDR3 is 16 residues long.

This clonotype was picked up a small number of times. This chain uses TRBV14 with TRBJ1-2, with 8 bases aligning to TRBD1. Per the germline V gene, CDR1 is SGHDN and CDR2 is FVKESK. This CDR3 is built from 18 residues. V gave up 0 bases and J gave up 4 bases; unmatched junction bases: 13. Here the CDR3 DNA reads TGTGCCAGCAGCCAAGATGGGCAGGGGGCACCCCGGCTCTATGGCTACACCTTC. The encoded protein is CASSQDGQGAPRLYGYTF.

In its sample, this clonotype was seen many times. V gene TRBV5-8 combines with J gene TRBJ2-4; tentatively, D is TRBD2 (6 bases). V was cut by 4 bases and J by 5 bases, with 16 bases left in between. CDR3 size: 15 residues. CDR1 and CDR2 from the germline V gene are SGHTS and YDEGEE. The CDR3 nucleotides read TGTGCCAGCAGCCTTTCCGGGGGAGATCAAAACATTCAGTACTTC. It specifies CASSLSGGDQNIQYF.

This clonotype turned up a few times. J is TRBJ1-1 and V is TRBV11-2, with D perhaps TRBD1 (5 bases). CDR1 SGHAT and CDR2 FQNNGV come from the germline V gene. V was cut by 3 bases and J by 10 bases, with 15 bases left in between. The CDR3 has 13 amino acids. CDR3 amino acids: CASSFAPSQGAFF. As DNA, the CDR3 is TGTGCCAGCAGCTTTGCGCCCTCCCAGGGAGCTTTCTTT.

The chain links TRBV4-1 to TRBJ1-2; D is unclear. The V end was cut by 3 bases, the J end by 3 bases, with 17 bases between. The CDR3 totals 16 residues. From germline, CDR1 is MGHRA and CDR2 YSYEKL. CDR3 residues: CASSQRARTSDYGYTF. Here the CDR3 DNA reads TGCGCCAGCAGCCAGCGAGCCCGGACGTCAGACTATGGCTACACCTTC.

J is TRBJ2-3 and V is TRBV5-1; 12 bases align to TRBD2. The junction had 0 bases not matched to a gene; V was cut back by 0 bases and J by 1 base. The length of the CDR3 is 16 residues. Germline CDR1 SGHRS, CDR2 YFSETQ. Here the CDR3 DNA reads TGCGCCAGCAGCTTGGGGACTAGCGGGGGCACAGATACGCAGTATTTT. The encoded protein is CASSLGTSGGTDTQYF.

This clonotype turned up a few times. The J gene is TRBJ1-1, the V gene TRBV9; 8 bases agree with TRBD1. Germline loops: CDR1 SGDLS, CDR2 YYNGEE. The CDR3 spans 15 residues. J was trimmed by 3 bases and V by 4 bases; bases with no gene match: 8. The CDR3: CASSPGQGRHTEAFF. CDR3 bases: TGTGCCAGCAGCCCCGGACAGGGAAGGCACACTGAAGCTTTCTTT.

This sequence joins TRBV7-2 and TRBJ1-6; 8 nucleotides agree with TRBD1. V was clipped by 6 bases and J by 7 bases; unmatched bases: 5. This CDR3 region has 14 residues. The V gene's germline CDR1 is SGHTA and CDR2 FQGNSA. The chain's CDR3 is CASSEQGGNSPLHF. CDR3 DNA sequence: TGTGCCAGCAGTGAACAGGGGGGGAATTCACCCCTCCACTTT.

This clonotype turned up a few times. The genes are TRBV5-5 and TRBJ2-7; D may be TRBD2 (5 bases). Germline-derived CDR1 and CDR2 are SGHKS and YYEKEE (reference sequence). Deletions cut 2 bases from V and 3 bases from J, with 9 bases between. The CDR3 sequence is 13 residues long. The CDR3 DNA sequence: TGTGCCAGCAGCTTTGGAGGCCGCTACGAGCAGTACGTC. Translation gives CASSFGGRYEQYV.

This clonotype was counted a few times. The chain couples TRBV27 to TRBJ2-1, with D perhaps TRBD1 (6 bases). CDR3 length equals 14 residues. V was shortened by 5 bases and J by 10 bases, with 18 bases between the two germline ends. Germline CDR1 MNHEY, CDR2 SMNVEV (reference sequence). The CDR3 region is CASSPSGQSGEQFF. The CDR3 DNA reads TGTGCCAGCAGTCCATCCGGACAGTCCGGAGAGCAGTTCTTC.

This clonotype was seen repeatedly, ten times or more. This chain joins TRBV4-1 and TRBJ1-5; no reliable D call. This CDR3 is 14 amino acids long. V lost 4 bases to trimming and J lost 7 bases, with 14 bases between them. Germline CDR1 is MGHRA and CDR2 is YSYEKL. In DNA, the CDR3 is TGCGCCAGCAGCCTGTGGGGTAAAGGACAGCCCCAGCATTTT. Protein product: CASSLWGKGQPQHF.

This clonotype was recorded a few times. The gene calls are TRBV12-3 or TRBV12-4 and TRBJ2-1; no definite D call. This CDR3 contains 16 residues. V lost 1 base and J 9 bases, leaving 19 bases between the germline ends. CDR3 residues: CASSLGSPAVSGEQFF. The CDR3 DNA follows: TGTGCCAGCAGTTTAGGCTCCCCGGCGGTATCGGGTGAGCAGTTCTTC.

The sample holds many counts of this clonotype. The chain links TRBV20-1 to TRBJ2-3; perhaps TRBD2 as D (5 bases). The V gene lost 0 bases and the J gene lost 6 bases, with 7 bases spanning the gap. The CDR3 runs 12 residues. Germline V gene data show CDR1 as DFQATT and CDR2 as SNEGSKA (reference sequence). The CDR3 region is CSARDSGDTQYF. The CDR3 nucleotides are TGCAGTGCTAGAGATTCGGGGGATACGCAGTATTTT.

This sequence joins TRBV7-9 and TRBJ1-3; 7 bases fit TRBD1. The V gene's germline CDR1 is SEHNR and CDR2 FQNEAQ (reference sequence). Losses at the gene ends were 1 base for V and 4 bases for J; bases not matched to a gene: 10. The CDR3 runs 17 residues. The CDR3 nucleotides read TGTGCCAGCAGCTTAGGTGGAGGGGGCTCCCTCGGAAACACCATATATTTT. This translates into CASSLGGGGSLGNTIYF.

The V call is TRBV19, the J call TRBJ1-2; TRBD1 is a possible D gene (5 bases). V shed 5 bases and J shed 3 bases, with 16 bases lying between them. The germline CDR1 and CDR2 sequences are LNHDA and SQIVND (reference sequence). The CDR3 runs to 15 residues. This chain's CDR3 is CASSFRGMRDYGYTF. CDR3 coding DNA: TGTGCCAGTAGTTTCCGGGGGATGCGGGACTATGGCTACACCTTC.